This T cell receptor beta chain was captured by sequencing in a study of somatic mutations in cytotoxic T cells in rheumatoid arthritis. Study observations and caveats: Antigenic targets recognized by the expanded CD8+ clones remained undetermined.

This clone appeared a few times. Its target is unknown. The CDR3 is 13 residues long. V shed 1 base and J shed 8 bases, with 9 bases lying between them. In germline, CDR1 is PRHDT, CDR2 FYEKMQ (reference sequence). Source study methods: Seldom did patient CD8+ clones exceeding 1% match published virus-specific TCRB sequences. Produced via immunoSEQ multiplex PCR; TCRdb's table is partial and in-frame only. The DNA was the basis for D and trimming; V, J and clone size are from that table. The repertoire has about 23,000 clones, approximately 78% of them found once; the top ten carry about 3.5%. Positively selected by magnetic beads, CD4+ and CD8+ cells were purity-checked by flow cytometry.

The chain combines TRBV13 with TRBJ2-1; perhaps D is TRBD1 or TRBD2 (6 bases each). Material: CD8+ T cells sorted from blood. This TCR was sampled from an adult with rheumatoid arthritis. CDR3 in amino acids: CASSLVRGDEQFF. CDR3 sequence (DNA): TGTGCCAGCAGCTTAGTAAGGGGGGATGAGCAGTTCTTC.